This paragraph covers one T cell receptor beta chain sequence. Repertoires were generated with immunoSEQ multiplex PCR, while TCRdb's copy carries only in-frame clones and drops some. The data contain roughly 68,000 clones, 80% to 90% of them singletons. These data originate in a study of OX40 agonist ivuxolimab in advanced cancers. About the study: Previous treatment with anti-PD-1, anti-PD-L1 or anti-CTLA-4 therapy was allowed; 35% to 50% had received some.

Trimming shortened V by 0 bases and J by 5 bases, and 14 bases separated the two germline ends. Germline V gene data show CDR1 as MNHEY and CDR2 as SMNVEV (reference sequence). CDR3 size: 15 residues. The sample consisted of CD4+ or CD8+ T cells sorted from blood, taken in a trial of the OX40 agonist ivuxolimab. The receptor was derived from an adult with an advanced solid tumor such as melanoma, head and neck, liver or kidney cancer. This sequence joins TRBV27 and TRBJ2-7, with D perhaps given as TRBD1 or TRBD2 (6 bases each). CDR3 region: CASSLSRYREDEQYF. DNA for the CDR3: TGTGCCAGCAGTTTATCTCGGTACAGGGAGGACGAGCAGTACTTC.